This TCR beta chain derives from a study of T cells in Graves' hyperthyroidism and ophthalmopathy. Researchers took RNA transcripts and amplified the TCR beta CDR3 regions from them. With the HTBI primer set, the TCR CDR3 went through a first round of RT-PCR. TCRdb ran MiXCR on the multiplex PCR reads and lists one entry per CDR3 protein. The repertoire holds 480,000 or so distinct CDR3 sequences, with 46% as singletons. The sequenced material came from peripheral blood or thyroid tissue (not recorded which). This receptor was obtained from an adult woman with Graves' disease, either hyperthyroidism or ophthalmopathy (not recorded which).

DNA of the CDR3: TGTGCCAGCAAGGGACCCCGAGGCGGGAGTGGGGAGCTGTTTTTT. Translation: CASKGPRGGSGELFF. This rearrangement joins TRBV2 to TRBJ2-2; 7 positions match TRBD2. The CDR3 is made up of 15 amino acids. Trimming at V came to 7 bases and at J to 8 bases, leaving 13 bases not matched to a gene. Per germline, CDR1 SNHLY and CDR2 FYNNEI.